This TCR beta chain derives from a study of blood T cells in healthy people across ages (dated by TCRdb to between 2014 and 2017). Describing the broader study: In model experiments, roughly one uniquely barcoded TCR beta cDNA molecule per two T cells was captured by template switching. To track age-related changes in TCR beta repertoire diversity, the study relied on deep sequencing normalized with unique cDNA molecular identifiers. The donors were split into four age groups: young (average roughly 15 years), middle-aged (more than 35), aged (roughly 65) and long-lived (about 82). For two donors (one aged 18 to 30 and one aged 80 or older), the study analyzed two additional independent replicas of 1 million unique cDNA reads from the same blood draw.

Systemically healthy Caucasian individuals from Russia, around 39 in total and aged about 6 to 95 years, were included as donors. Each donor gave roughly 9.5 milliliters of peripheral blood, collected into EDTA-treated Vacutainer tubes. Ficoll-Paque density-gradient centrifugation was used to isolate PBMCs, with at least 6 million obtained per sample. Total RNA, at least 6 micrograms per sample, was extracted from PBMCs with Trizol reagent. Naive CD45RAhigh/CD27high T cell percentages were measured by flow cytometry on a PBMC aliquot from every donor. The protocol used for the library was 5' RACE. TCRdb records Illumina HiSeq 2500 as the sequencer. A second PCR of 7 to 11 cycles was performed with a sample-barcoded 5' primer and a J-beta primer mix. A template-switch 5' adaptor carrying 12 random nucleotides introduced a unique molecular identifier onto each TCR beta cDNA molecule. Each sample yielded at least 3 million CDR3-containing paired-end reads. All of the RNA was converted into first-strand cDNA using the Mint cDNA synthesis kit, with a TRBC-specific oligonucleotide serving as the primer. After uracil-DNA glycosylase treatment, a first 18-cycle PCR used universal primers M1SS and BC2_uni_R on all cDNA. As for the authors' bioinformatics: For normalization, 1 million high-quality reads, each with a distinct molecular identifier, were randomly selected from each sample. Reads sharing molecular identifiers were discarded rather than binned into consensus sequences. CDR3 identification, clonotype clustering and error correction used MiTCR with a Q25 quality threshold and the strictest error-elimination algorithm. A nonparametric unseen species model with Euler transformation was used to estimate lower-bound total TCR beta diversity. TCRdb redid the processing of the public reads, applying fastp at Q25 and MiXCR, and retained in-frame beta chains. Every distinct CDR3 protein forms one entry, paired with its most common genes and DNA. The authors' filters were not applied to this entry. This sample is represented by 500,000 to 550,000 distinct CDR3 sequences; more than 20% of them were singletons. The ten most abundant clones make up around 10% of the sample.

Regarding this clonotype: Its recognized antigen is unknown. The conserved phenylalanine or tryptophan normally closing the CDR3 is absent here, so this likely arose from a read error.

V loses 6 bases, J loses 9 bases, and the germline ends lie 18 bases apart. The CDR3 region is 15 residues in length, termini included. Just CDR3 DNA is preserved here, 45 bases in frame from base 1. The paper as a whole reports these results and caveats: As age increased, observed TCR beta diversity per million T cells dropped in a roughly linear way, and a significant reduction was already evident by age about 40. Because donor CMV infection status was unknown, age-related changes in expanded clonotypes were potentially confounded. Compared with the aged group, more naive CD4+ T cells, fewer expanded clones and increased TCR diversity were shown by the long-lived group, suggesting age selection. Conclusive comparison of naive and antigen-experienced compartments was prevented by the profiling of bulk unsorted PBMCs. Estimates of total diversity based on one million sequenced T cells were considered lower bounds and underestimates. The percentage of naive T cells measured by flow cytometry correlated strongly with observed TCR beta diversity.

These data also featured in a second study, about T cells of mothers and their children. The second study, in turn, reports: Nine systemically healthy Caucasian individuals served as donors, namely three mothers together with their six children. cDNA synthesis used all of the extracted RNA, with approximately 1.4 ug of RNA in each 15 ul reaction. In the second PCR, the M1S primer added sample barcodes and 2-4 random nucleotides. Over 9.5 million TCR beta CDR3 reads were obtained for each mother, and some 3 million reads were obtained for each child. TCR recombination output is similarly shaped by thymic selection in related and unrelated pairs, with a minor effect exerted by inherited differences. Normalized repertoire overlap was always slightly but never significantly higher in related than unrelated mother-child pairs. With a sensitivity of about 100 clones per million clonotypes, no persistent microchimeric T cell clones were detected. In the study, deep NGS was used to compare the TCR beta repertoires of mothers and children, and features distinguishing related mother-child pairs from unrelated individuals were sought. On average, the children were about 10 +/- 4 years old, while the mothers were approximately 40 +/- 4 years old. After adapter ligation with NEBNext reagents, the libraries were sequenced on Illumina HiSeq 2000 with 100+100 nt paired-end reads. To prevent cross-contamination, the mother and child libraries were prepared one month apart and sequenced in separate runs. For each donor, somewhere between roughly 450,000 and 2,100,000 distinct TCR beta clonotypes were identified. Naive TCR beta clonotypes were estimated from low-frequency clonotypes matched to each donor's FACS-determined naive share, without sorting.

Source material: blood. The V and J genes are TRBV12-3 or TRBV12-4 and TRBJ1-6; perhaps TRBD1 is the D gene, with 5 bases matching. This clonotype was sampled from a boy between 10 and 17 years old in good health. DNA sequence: TGTGCCAGCAGCTCAGGACTCCTTGGGGGTTCACCCCTCCACCTT. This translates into CASSSGLLGGSPLHL.